One sample yielded the 6 T cell receptor beta chains listed below, sequenced in a study of cytotoxic CD8 clonotypes in ibrutinib-treated CLL. Only in-frame clones appear in the TCRdb table, and some are missing; sequencing was by immunoSEQ multiplex PCR. The sample includes around 310,000 clones, almost 80% seen only once; the top ten take over 5%. The sample was PBMCs, taken before ibrutinib treatment. These receptors came from a human donor with chronic lymphocytic leukemia.

The J gene is TRBJ2-7, the V gene TRBV6-1; TRBD1 aligns across 8 bases. Looked up from germline, CDR1 is MNHNS and CDR2 is SASEGT. Losses at the gene ends were 0 bases for V and 2 bases for J; bases not matched to a gene: 6. The CDR3 runs 16 residues. The CDR3 sequence is CASSEAGQGIPYEQYF. The CDR3 coding sequence is TGTGCCAGCAGTGAAGCTGGACAGGGTATCCCCTACGAGCAGTACTTC.

The chain combines TRBV19 with TRBJ2-1; 12 bases are a match to TRBD2. The CDR3 is 17 residues long. Germline V gene data show CDR1 as LNHDA and CDR2 as SQIVND (reference sequence). Unmatched junction bases numbered 7, after V lost 2 bases and J lost 5 bases. The CDR3 DNA sequence: TGTGCCAGTAGTATATTACTAGCGGGAGGAACAAACAATGAGCAGTTCTTC. It yields the protein CASSILLAGGTNNEQFF.

This clone has a single count. The CDR3 sequence: CAWSVPRYGYTF. DNA of the CDR3: TGTGCCTGGAGTGTTCCTCGTTATGGCTACACCTTC. The gene calls are TRBV30 and TRBJ1-2; D gene ambiguous. The V end lost 0 bases, the J end lost 5 bases, and 7 bases lay between the germline ends. The CDR3 loop spans 12 amino acids. Germline V gene data show CDR1 as GTSNPN and CDR2 as SVGIG (reference sequence).

The chain carries TRBV5-1 and TRBJ1-1; no definite D call. V lost 3 bases and J 4 bases, leaving 19 bases between the germline ends. The CDR3 covers 16 residues. In germline, CDR1 is SGHRS, CDR2 YFSETQ. CDR3 sequence: CASSSRGVLASTEAFF. CDR3 bases: TGCGCCAGCAGCTCCCGCGGGGTGTTGGCGAGCACTGAAGCTTTCTTT. Using reference TRBV5-1 and TRBJ1-1 for the parts outside the CDR3, the full variable domain is KAGVTQTPRYLIKTRGQQVTLSCSPISGHRSVSWYQQTPGQGLQFLFEYFSETQRNKGNFPGRFSGRQFSNSRSEMNVSTLELGDSALYLCASSSRGVLASTEAFFGQGTRLTVV.

This clone showed up just once. J is TRBJ2-7 and V is TRBV5-4; a possible D gene is TRBD2 (6 bases). Trimming left V 5 bases short and J 6 bases short, with 24 bases between. Germline V lookup: CDR1 SGHNT, CDR2 YYREEE (reference sequence). The CDR3 is made up of 16 amino acids. The chain's CDR3 is CASRRGETGSAGEQYF. CDR3 coding DNA: TGTGCCAGCAGGCGTGGGGAAACCGGGAGCGCGGGCGAGCAGTACTTC.

The V and J genes are TRBV18 and TRBJ2-7, with TRBD2 matching 11 bases. V shed 4 bases and J 3 bases; nucleotides not matched to a gene: 11. Germline CDR1 KGHSH, CDR2 LQKENI. This CDR3 is built from 17 residues. The chain's CDR3 is CASSRGGLAGGFYEQYF. CDR3 in DNA: TGTGCCAGCTCACGGGGAGGCCTAGCGGGAGGATTCTACGAGCAGTACTTC.